These 18 T cell receptor beta chains share one sample of origin, sequenced in a study of human T cells and chemical hapten exposure. Documented time point: pre-sensitization, week 0. Treatment specified: therapeutic diphenylcyclopropenone sensitization with weekly scalp DPC. From the RACE reads, TCRdb called clonotypes with MiXCR, one entry per CDR3 protein. Here the sample spans tens of thousands of distinct CDR3 sequences, 9.5% to 10% being singletons. The sample here was whole blood, taken in connection with sensitization to the hapten diphenylcyclopropenone (DPC). The receptors here all came from a man aged 35 to 55 with alopecia areata. Some clones in this sample may be carry-over from other donors' samples.

This clonotype was seen ten or more times. The chain joins TRBV20-1 to TRBJ2-4, with D perhaps TRBD1 (5 bases). The length of the CDR3 is 14 residues. In germline, CDR1 is DFQATT, CDR2 SNEGSKA (reference sequence). The ends were cut back, 3 bases at V and 4 bases at J, with 13 bases in the middle. As DNA, the CDR3 is TGCAGTGCTAGTGGCCAGGGATTTAAAAACATTCAGTACTTC. Amino acids: CSASGQGFKNIQYF.

This clonotype appeared many times. The chain recombines TRBV21-1 with TRBJ2-1; the table assigns TRBD1, which was not confirmed against the DNA. TRBV21-1 is recorded as a pseudogene. The CDR3 is 17 amino acids. This chain's CDR3 is CASSKGLFASRGNEQFF. As DNA, the CDR3 is TGTGCCAGCAGCAAAGGGCTTTTCGCATCCCGTGGGAATGAGCAGTTCTTC.

Only a few counts were recorded for this clonotype. V usage is TRBV18 and J usage is TRBJ1-1, with D unclear. Trimming removed 5 bases from V and 4 bases from J, with 8 bases in between. The CDR3 sequence is 12 residues long. Germline V gives CDR1 KGHSH, CDR2 LQKENI. CDR3 DNA: TGTGCCAGCTCAAATCCCGCCACTGAAGCTTTCTTT. This encodes CASSNPATEAFF.

The chain is built from TRBV29-1 and TRBJ2-1; TRBD2 matches 9 bases. The CDR3 spans 11 residues. In germline, CDR1 is SQVTM, CDR2 ANQGSEA. The CDR3 here is CRGTSNNEQFF. The CDR3 nucleotides read TGCAGAGGGACTAGCAACAATGAGCAGTTCTTC.

CDR3 sequence reads: CASSVPGRGRNEKLFF. CDR3 in DNA: TGTGCCAGCAGCGTACCGGGTCGGGGCCGGAATGAAAAACTGTTTTTT. J is TRBJ1-4 and V is TRBV7-2; weak D call: TRBD1 (5 bases). In germline, CDR1 is SGHTA, CDR2 FQGNSA. This CDR3 has 16 residues. Trimming cost V 5 bases and J 5 bases, with 18 bases left between them.

In this sample, this clonotype turned up many times. The chain carries TRBV29-1 and TRBJ2-1, with D perhaps TRBD2 (5 bases). This CDR3 contains 13 residues. The germline V gene encodes CDR1 SQVTM and CDR2 ANQGSEA. The V gene lost 7 bases and the J gene lost 9 bases, with 19 bases spanning the gap. CDR3 sequence reads: CSAPGSTFTEQFF. The CDR3 DNA follows: TGCAGCGCCCCGGGATCTACCTTTACTGAGCAGTTCTTC.

This clonotype was detected a few times. The chain uses TRBV2 and TRBJ2-1; 10 nucleotides align to TRBD2. The J segment lost 10 bases and the V segment lost 5 bases, leaving 11 bases of the junction unmatched. The CDR3 extends over 15 amino acids. CDR1 and CDR2 from the germline V gene are SNHLY and FYNNEI. CDR3 protein: CASSQIAGGPLEQFF. The CDR3 DNA reads TGTGCCAGCAGTCAGATAGCGGGAGGACCTCTCGAGCAGTTCTTC.

This chain connects TRBV20-1 to TRBJ2-3; 12 nucleotides align to TRBD2. This CDR3 has 15 amino acids. The germline gives CDR1 DFQATT, CDR2 SNEGSKA (reference sequence). The junction had 5 bases not matched to a gene; V was cut back by 5 bases and J by 2 bases. CDR3 in DNA: TGCAGTGCTTCTAGCGGGAGGGCCCTCACAGATACGCAGTATTTT. Translating gives CSASSGRALTDTQYF.

This clonotype was detected ten times or more. The chain joins TRBV11-3 to TRBJ2-6; D might be TRBD2 (5 bases). Trimming removed 5 bases at V and 4 bases at J, with 18 bases between. Germline assignment: CDR1 SGHNT and CDR2 YENEEA. This CDR3 spans 17 amino acids. CDR3 region: CASSPGPYPGGANVLTF. The CDR3 region has the DNA TGTGCCAGCAGCCCCGGGCCCTATCCGGGGGGGGCCAACGTCCTGACTTTC.

This clonotype was counted a few times. CDR3 coding DNA: TGTGCCAGTAGTATATACTTCGACACCAATCAGCCCCAGCATTTT. It specifies CASSIYFDTNQPQHF. The chain is built from TRBV19 and TRBJ1-5; no clear D. Germline V CDR1 and CDR2: LNHDA, SQIVND (reference sequence). The CDR3 loop spans 15 amino acids. Between the trimmed V and J ends, which lost 2 bases and 3 bases, there was a span of 11 bases.

This clonotype turned up a few times. This sequence joins TRBV11-2 and TRBJ2-1; 12 bases fit TRBD2. Germline values: CDR1 SGHAT, CDR2 FQNNGV. The CDR3 length is 15 residues. With 5 bases clipped from V and 8 bases from J, the junction kept 7 bases outside the gene matches. The CDR3 is CASSLTRTSGDEQFF. The CDR3 bases are TGTGCCAGCAGCCTTACCCGGACTAGCGGGGATGAGCAGTTCTTC.

The chain joins TRBV20-1 to TRBJ2-7; D unclear. Germline V gives CDR1 DFQATT, CDR2 SNEGSKA (reference sequence). Trimming left V 3 bases short and J 0 bases short, with 9 bases between. The CDR3 covers 13 residues. CDR3 DNA sequence: TGCAGTGCTAGTCTCATTGCCTCCTACGAGCAGTACTTC. Its protein product is CSASLIASYEQYF.

This clonotype has more than one count but fewer than ten. This chain connects TRBV28 to TRBJ2-1; 9 bases match TRBD1. V gave up 8 bases and J gave up 8 bases; unmatched junction bases: 1. CDR3 size: 11 residues. Germline CDR1 is MDHEN and CDR2 is SYDVKM. The CDR3 coding sequence is TGTGCCAGCCGGGACAGGGATGAGCAGTTCTTC. Protein product: CASRDRDEQFF.

This clonotype is medium-sized in the sample. CDR3 protein: CASTPGGMETQYF. Here the CDR3 DNA reads TGTGCCAGCACCCCGGGGGGCATGGAGACCCAGTACTTC. The genes are TRBV12-3 or TRBV12-4 and TRBJ2-5, with a possible D match to TRBD2 (7 bases). This CDR3 contains 13 residues. The germline V and J ends were trimmed by 7 bases and 5 bases, with 14 bases remaining between them.

This clonotype showed up many times. The chain carries TRBV6-1 and TRBJ2-6; possible D gene TRBD1, 6 bases. The V gene lost 6 bases and the J gene lost 2 bases, with 14 bases spanning the gap. The CDR3 covers 16 residues. Germline V gene lookup returns CDR1 MNHNS and CDR2 SASEGT. CDR3 protein: CASRVPRGTGANVLTF. The CDR3 DNA sequence: TGTGCCAGCAGGGTTCCCAGGGGAACTGGGGCCAACGTCCTGACTTTC.

This clonotype was seen at least ten times. This chain uses TRBV5-6 with TRBJ2-3; D remains ambiguous. The germline V and J ends were trimmed by 2 bases and 2 bases, with 12 bases remaining between them. The germline V gene encodes CDR1 SGHDT and CDR2 YYEEEE. The CDR3 has 15 amino acids. The CDR3 region has the DNA TGTGCCAGCAGCTTCCTGGAAAGCGACACAGATACGCAGTATTTT. Amino acids: CASSFLESDTDTQYF. Together with reference TRBV5-6 and TRBJ2-3, the CDR3 gives the full variable domain: DAGVTQSPTHLIKTRGQQVTLRCSPKSGHDTVSWYQQALGQGPQFIFQYYEEEERQRGNFPDRFSGHQFPNYSSELNVNALLLGDSALYLCASSFLESDTDTQYFGPGTRLTVL.

This clonotype has just a few counts. V and J are TRBV3-1 and TRBJ1-2; D perhaps matches TRBD1 (5 bases). CDR1 is LGHDT, CDR2 YNNKEL, per germline (reference sequence). Deletions cut 4 bases from V and 0 bases from J, with 12 bases between. The CDR3 consists of 15 residues. The DNA for the CDR3 is TGTGCCAGCAGCCCCTGGGGCAGCCCTAACTATGGCTACACCTTC. Protein product: CASSPWGSPNYGYTF.

The chain is built from TRBV9 and TRBJ2-7; 7 bases are a match to TRBD2. The germline V gene encodes CDR1 SGDLS and CDR2 YYNGEE. The CDR3 length is 15 residues. V gave up 2 bases and J gave up 1 base; unmatched junction bases: 6. For the CDR3, the DNA is TGTGCCAGCAGCGTGGGCGGGAGCCAATCCTACGAGCAGTACTTC. Translation gives CASSVGGSQSYEQYF.